This T cell receptor (beta chain) was found in a study of cytomegalovirus exposure and HLA in healthy donors. About the study: T cells numbering about 179 million yielded fewer than 140 million unique TCR beta sequences in an earlier analysis.

This clone was detected only once. Its antigen is still unknown. The length of the CDR3 is 17 residues. The V gene's germline CDR1 is SGDLS and CDR2 YYNGEE. V lost 3 bases and J 4 bases, leaving 22 bases between the germline ends. Findings and limits, study-wide: Common viral pathogens seemed, in a later analysis, to connect with several of the most significant clusters. Per a later analysis, HLA-associated TCR beta chains showed more clonal expansion than other, equally common TCR beta chains.

PCR employed 60 Vbeta and 13 Jbeta primers. Assay: immunoSEQ multiplex PCR; the TCRdb copy retains only in-frame clones and omits some. The table shows around 280,000 clones, with roughly 90% occurring only once. Sequencing input: PBMCs. This chain connects TRBV9 to TRBJ1-2, with D perhaps TRBD1 (6 bases). This TCR was recovered from a woman in her late teens or twenties in good health and CMV-seronegative. This chain's CDR3 is CASSARRGGGDSYGYTF. CDR3 coding DNA: TGTGCCAGCAGCGCAAGGAGGGGGGGTGGAGATTCCTATGGCTACACCTTC.